These 32 T cell receptor beta chains were sequenced from one sample in a study of blood T cell repertoires in COVID-19. The assay was immunoSEQ multiplex PCR, and TCRdb's table has in-frame clones only and misses some. The table lists some 700,000 clones, approximately 90% of them singletons. The material sequenced was peripheral blood. These receptors were taken from a woman under 30 with acute or convalescent COVID-19.

The gene calls are TRBV30 and TRBJ1-2, with TRBD1 matching over 9 bases. This CDR3 comprises 13 residues. The J segment lost 4 bases and the V segment lost 3 bases, leaving 3 bases of the junction unmatched. The germline V gene encodes CDR1 GTSNPN and CDR2 SVGIG (reference sequence). Here the CDR3 reads CAWRRDRAYGYTF. The CDR3, as DNA: TGTGCCTGGAGGAGGGACAGGGCCTATGGCTACACCTTC.

The V call is TRBV12-3 or TRBV12-4, the J call TRBJ1-2, with a weak D call TRBD1 (5 bases). The germline V and J ends were trimmed by 3 bases and 6 bases, with 8 bases remaining between them. This CDR3 comprises 12 residues. CDR3 amino acids: CASSLMGHGYTF. CDR3 bases: TGTGCCAGCAGTTTGATGGGGCATGGCTACACCTTC.

The chain is built from TRBV5-6 and TRBJ1-1; D remains unclear. Germline CDR1 and CDR2: SGHDT and YYEEEE. V was trimmed by 1 base and J by 11 bases, leaving 15 bases between them. The CDR3 totals 13 residues. The chain's CDR3 is CASSLYGLDGAFF. CDR3 nucleotide sequence: TGTGCCAGCAGCTTGTACGGCCTCGACGGGGCTTTCTTT.

The genes are TRBV7-6 and TRBJ2-3; D gene unclear. The germline V gene has CDR1 SGHVS and CDR2 FNYEAQ. With 5 bases removed from V and 2 bases from J, the gap between germline ends came to 11 bases. This CDR3 region has 14 residues. CDR3 region: CASSPGSLTDTQYF. In nucleotides, the CDR3 is TGTGCCAGCAGCCCAGGATCCCTCACAGATACGCAGTATTTT.

The rearrangement links TRBV6-1 to TRBJ1-3; D is uncertain. The CDR3 spans 15 residues. CDR1 and CDR2 from the germline V gene are MNHNS and SASEGT. Trimming pared 2 bases from V and 0 bases from J, leaving 8 bases between. CDR3 nucleotide sequence: TGTGCCAGCAGTGAAAACAGATACTCTGGAAACACCATATATTTT. It codes for CASSENRYSGNTIYF.

This clone has just a few counts. The V gene is TRBV7-2, the J gene TRBJ1-5; D possibly corresponds to TRBD1 (6 bases). V gave up 8 bases and J gave up 3 bases, with 11 bases separating them. This CDR3 has 13 amino acids. Germline-derived CDR1 and CDR2 are SGHTA and FQGNSA. The CDR3 DNA reads as TGTGCCAGCGGTAAGGGGGTCAATCAGCCCCAGCATTTT. Its translation is CASGKGVNQPQHF.

The chain uses TRBV5-4 and TRBJ1-2; weak D call: TRBD1 (5 bases). Germline lookup yields CDR1 SGHNT and CDR2 YYREEE (reference sequence). This CDR3 spans 14 amino acids. Trimming took 2 bases from V and 5 from J, leaving 13 bases between them. CDR3 sequence reads: CASSFLGGTYGYTF. DNA for the CDR3: TGTGCCAGCAGCTTTTTGGGGGGAACGTATGGCTACACCTTC.

The CDR3: CSVEFNGELFF. The CDR3 DNA sequence: TGCAGCGTTGAGTTTAACGGGGAGCTGTTTTTT. The gene calls are TRBV29-1 and TRBJ2-2; D remains ambiguous. The CDR3 spans 11 residues. Trimming stripped 3 bases from V and 7 bases from J, with 6 bases between. Germline V lookup: CDR1 SQVTM, CDR2 ANQGSEA.

The chain joins TRBV6-2 or TRBV6-3 to TRBJ2-4, with TRBD1 matching over 7 bases. This CDR3 region has 16 residues. CDR1 MNHEY and CDR2 SVGEGT come from the germline V gene. J was trimmed by 0 bases and V by 5 bases; bases with no gene match: 7. This CDR3 is CASSQQGKGAKNIQYF. The CDR3 nucleotides read TGTGCCAGCAGTCAACAGGGGAAAGGAGCCAAAAACATTCAGTACTTC.

V is TRBV7-9 and J is TRBJ2-1, with D uncertain. Trimming removed 3 bases at V and 5 bases at J, with 2 bases between. The CDR3 consists of 11 residues. Germline CDR1 SEHNR, CDR2 FQNEAQ (reference sequence). CDR3 loop: CASSFNNEQFF. CDR3 in DNA: TGTGCCAGCAGCTTTAACAATGAGCAGTTCTTC.

The chain recombines TRBV4-1 with TRBJ2-1; TRBD2 matches 12 bases. The CDR3 extends over 16 amino acids. Losses at the gene ends were 4 bases for V and 4 bases for J; bases not matched to a gene: 5. Looked up from germline, CDR1 is MGHRA and CDR2 is YSYEKL. The CDR3 DNA reads as TGCGCCAGCAGCCGAATTCTAGCGGGGGGGTACAATGAGCAGTTCTTC. Translated, it gives CASSRILAGGYNEQFF.

The chain is built from TRBV3-1 (or the pseudogene TRBV3-2) and TRBJ1-2, with D maybe TRBD1 (6 bases). Germline CDR1 LGHDT, CDR2 YNNKEL (reference sequence). V was clipped by 1 base and J by 8 bases, with 14 bases between them. CDR3 length equals 14 residues. The CDR3 loop is CASSQVSRGGGYTF. For the CDR3, the DNA is TGTGCCAGCAGCCAAGTTAGCAGGGGAGGGGGCTACACCTTC.

The chain carries TRBV20-1 and TRBJ2-2; TRBD2 aligns across 11 bases. With 3 bases clipped from V and 6 bases from J, the junction kept 6 bases outside the gene matches. The germline gives CDR1 DFQATT, CDR2 SNEGSKA (reference sequence). This CDR3 spans 15 amino acids. The CDR3 region is CSASSGGASAGELFF. The CDR3 DNA reads TGCAGTGCTAGTAGCGGGGGGGCGTCGGCCGGGGAGCTGTTTTTT.

The rearrangement uses TRBV5-1 and TRBJ1-1, with D unresolved. The V gene's germline CDR1 is SGHRS and CDR2 YFSETQ. The CDR3 sequence is 16 residues long. Trimming cost V 4 bases and J 1 base, with 17 bases left between them. CDR3 coding DNA: TGCGCCAGCAGCCTAAGTAGGAATAACAGGAACACTGAAGCTTTCTTT. Amino acid sequence: CASSLSRNNRNTEAFF.

This clone was picked up one time. This chain links TRBV19 with TRBJ1-2, with D unresolved. The CDR3 length is 13 residues. Germline CDR1 LNHDA, CDR2 SQIVND (reference sequence). V was clipped by 4 bases and J by 3 bases, with 9 bases between them. CDR3 loop: CASSNPGYYGYTF. The CDR3 DNA is TGTGCCAGTAGTAACCCAGGCTACTATGGCTACACCTTC.

This chain connects TRBV20-1 to TRBJ2-3; 10 bases are a match to TRBD2. The CDR3 length is 15 residues. The trim removed 3 bases at V and 3 bases at J, leaving 6 bases unmatched. Germline values: CDR1 DFQATT, CDR2 SNEGSKA (reference sequence). The chain's CDR3 is CSASSPAGGTDTQYF. The CDR3 nucleotides are TGCAGTGCTAGTAGTCCAGCGGGGGGGACAGATACGCAGTATTTT.

This clone has only a few counts. The gene calls are TRBV5-4 and TRBJ1-6, with a weak D call TRBD1 (5 bases). From germline, CDR1 is SGHNT and CDR2 YYREEE (reference sequence). The CDR3 has 13 amino acids. V was clipped by 3 bases and J by 10 bases, with 11 bases between them. The CDR3 DNA sequence: TGTGCCAGCAGCTCCGACGGGGGGTCACCCCTCCACTTT. Its protein product is CASSSDGGSPLHF.

The chain links TRBV5-6 to TRBJ2-2; D is unclear. The CDR3 runs 13 residues. Per the germline V gene, CDR1 is SGHDT and CDR2 is YYEEEE. The ends were cut back, 0 bases at V and 7 bases at J, with 7 bases in the middle. CDR3 nucleotides: TGTGCCAGCAGCTTGGTAACAATCGGGGAGCTGTTTTTT. Translating gives CASSLVTIGELFF.

The chain combines TRBV27 with TRBJ1-4; D may be TRBD1 (5 bases). V was shortened by 6 bases and J by 0 bases, with 14 bases between the two germline ends. CDR1 is MNHEY and CDR2 is SMNVEV in the germline V gene (reference sequence). The CDR3 totals 16 residues. CDR3 residues: CASRPRIGATNEKLFF. CDR3 DNA: TGTGCCAGCAGACCCAGGATAGGGGCAACTAATGAAAAACTGTTTTTT. The full variable domain, its missing parts supplied by reference TRBV27 and TRBJ1-4, is EAQVTQNPRYLITVTGKKLTVTCSQNMNHEYMSWYRQDPGLGLRQIYYSMNVEVTDKGDVPEGYKVSRKEKRNFPLILESPSPNQTSLYFCASRPRIGATNEKLFFGSGTQLSVL.

The chain carries TRBV18 and TRBJ1-6; D remains ambiguous. Germline V gene lookup returns CDR1 KGHSH and CDR2 LQKENI. V lost 5 bases, J lost 2 bases, and 7 bases lay in between. This CDR3 spans 14 amino acids. The CDR3 reads CASSGRAYNSPLHF. The CDR3 DNA reads TGTGCCAGCTCAGGGAGGGCCTATAATTCACCCCTCCACTTT.

V gene TRBV29-1 combines with J gene TRBJ2-7, with D possibly matching TRBD2 (6 bases). Germline V gene sequence: CDR1 SQVTM, CDR2 ANQGSEA. CDR3 size: 13 residues. Trimming shortened V by 7 bases and J by 2 bases, and 15 bases separated the two germline ends. The CDR3 region is CSALRRGAYEQYF. The CDR3 region has the DNA TGCAGCGCCCTACGGCGGGGAGCCTACGAGCAGTACTTC.

This clone came up once. CDR3 nucleotide sequence: TGTGCCAGCAGCCCGGGAGTGGGCGGGGAGCTGTTTTTT. Its translation is CASSPGVGGELFF. The rearrangement uses TRBV11-1 and TRBJ2-2, with D perhaps TRBD2 (6 bases). This CDR3 contains 13 residues. V lost 5 bases, J lost 7 bases, and 11 bases lay in between. Germline V gene lookup returns CDR1 SGHAT and CDR2 FQDESV (reference sequence).

CDR3 protein: CASSTRTGRNIGYTF. The CDR3 coding sequence is TGTGCCAGCAGTACCCGGACAGGGAGAAATATTGGCTACACCTTC. The V call is TRBV6-2 or TRBV6-3, the J call TRBJ1-2; the match to TRBD1 covers 8 bases. V trimming: 5 bases; J trimming: 7 bases; junction bases outside the gene matches: 12. CDR3 size: 15 residues. Germline V gene sequence: CDR1 MNHEY, CDR2 SVGEGT.

V gene TRBV30 combines with J gene TRBJ1-1, with D perhaps matching TRBD1 (6 bases). This CDR3 has 17 amino acids. Germline loops: CDR1 GTSNPN, CDR2 SVGIG (reference sequence). The germline V and J ends were trimmed by 5 bases and 0 bases, with 22 bases remaining between them. The CDR3 DNA reads as TGTGCCTGGGACCCGGGACATTTTGGGGGCATGAACACTGAAGCTTTCTTT. Its translation is CAWDPGHFGGMNTEAFF.

This sequence joins TRBV18 and TRBJ1-1; 7 positions agree with TRBD1. The CDR3 runs to 18 residues. V was clipped by 4 bases and J by 4 bases; unmatched bases: 18. Per the germline V gene, CDR1 is KGHSH and CDR2 is LQKENI. DNA for the CDR3: TGTGCCAGCTCACAACAACAGGGGTCATTAAACGAGGGCACTGAAGCTTTCTTT. It specifies CASSQQQGSLNEGTEAFF.

This chain connects TRBV28 to TRBJ1-5; unclear D gene. Trimming took 9 bases from V and 0 from J, leaving 12 bases between them. This CDR3 comprises 14 residues. Looked up from germline, CDR1 is MDHEN and CDR2 is SYDVKM. CDR3 nucleotides: TGTGCCAGTAGTCGGTCTTCTAGCAATCAGCCCCAGCATTTT. The encoded protein is CASSRSSSNQPQHF.

The chain recombines TRBV7-2 with TRBJ1-3; D is perhaps TRBD1 (6 bases). This CDR3 spans 19 amino acids. In germline, CDR1 is SGHTA, CDR2 FQGNSA. Trimming took off 4 bases at V and 0 bases at J, with 22 bases between the two ends. The CDR3 sequence is CASSSVPRDIFFSGNTIYF. The CDR3 bases are TGTGCCAGCAGCTCAGTACCCCGGGACATTTTCTTCTCTGGAAACACCATATATTTT. Full variable domain (rest looked up from reference TRBV7-2 and TRBJ1-3): GAGVSQSPSNKVTEKGKDVELRCDPISGHTALYWYRQSLGQGLEFLIYFQGNSAPDKSGLPSDRFSAERTGGSVSTLTIQRTQQEDSAVYLCASSSVPRDIFFSGNTIYFGEGSWLTVV.

The chain uses TRBV5-4 and TRBJ1-1, with D maybe TRBD1 (6 bases). The CDR3 covers 15 residues. Trimming cost V 5 bases and J 1 base, with 15 bases left between them. CDR1 is SGHNT and CDR2 is YYREEE in the germline V gene (reference sequence). The CDR3 loop reads CASSSSGGPNTEAFF. Written as DNA, the CDR3 is TGTGCCAGCAGTTCATCTGGGGGCCCGAACACTGAAGCTTTCTTT. Full variable domain (remainder filled in from reference TRBV5-4 and TRBJ1-1): ETGVTQSPTHLIKTRGQQVTLRCSSQSGHNTVSWYQQALGQGPQFIFQYYREEENGRGNFPPRFSGLQFPNYSSELNVNALELDDSALYLCASSSSGGPNTEAFFGQGTRLTVV.

The chain is built from TRBV6-2 or TRBV6-3 and TRBJ2-2; possibly TRBD1 for D (5 bases). Trimming stripped 5 bases from V and 1 base from J, with 11 bases between. The germline CDR1 and CDR2 sequences are MNHEY and SVGEGT. The CDR3 spans 15 residues. The DNA of the CDR3 is TGTGCCAGCAGTCCAGCCGACAGGAACACCGGGGAGCTGTTTTTT. Amino acids: CASSPADRNTGELFF.

CDR3: CASQPSGDSEPYGYTF. The CDR3 nucleotides read TGTGCCTCCCAACCCTCCGGGGACTCGGAACCGTATGGCTACACCTTC. The rearrangement joins TRBV7-9 to TRBJ1-2; a weak D match, TRBD1 (5 bases). Germline CDR1 and CDR2: SEHNR and FQNEAQ (reference sequence). Trimming shortened V by 11 bases and J by 5 bases, and 27 bases separated the two germline ends. The CDR3 covers 16 residues.

V usage is TRBV6-2 or TRBV6-3 and J usage is TRBJ2-7, with 8 bases aligning to TRBD1. Germline CDR1 and CDR2: MNHEY and SVGEGT. The CDR3 consists of 15 residues. V was pared by 4 bases and J by 0 bases, with 5 bases of the junction left unmatched. In DNA form, the CDR3 reads TGTGCCAGCAGTTCCAGACAGGGGAGCTCCTACGAGCAGTACTTC. It translates to CASSSRQGSSYEQYF.

The J gene is TRBJ2-7, the V gene TRBV23-1, with 7 bases aligning to TRBD1. TRBV23-1 is treated as an ORF (open reading frame) with a function not yet certain. V lost 4 bases to trimming and J lost 3 bases; unmatched junction nucleotides: 6. The CDR3 runs to 14 residues. The CDR3 DNA sequence: TGCGCCAGCAGTCTGGGGACAGACCTCTACGAGCAGTACTTC. Protein sequence: CASSLGTDLYEQYF.